This TCR beta chain was obtained from a study of OX40 agonist ivuxolimab in advanced cancers. Some background on the complete study: Ivuxolimab was a fully human IgG2 agonistic monoclonal antibody targeting the costimulatory receptor OX40 (CD134). The paper describes the monotherapy dose-escalation part (N = 52 patients) of the phase I trial of ivuxolimab. In the dose-escalation cohort, more than 75% of patients were male, and the mean age was approximately 60 years, with a range of roughly 20 to 85. Peripheral TCRbeta sequencing was intended to test whether TCR sequence diversity was altered and clonal T-cell expansion was caused by ivuxolimab. Of the approximately 50 patients in dose escalation, about 20 had hepatocellular carcinoma, about 15 had melanoma, 9 had renal cell carcinoma and 9 had head and neck cancer. Partial responses were achieved by three dose-escalation patients, of whom one had hepatocellular carcinoma and two had cutaneous melanoma. Prior anti-PD-1, anti-PD-L1 or anti-CTLA-4 therapy was permitted, and checkpoint inhibitors had been received by around 40% of dose-escalation patients. Intravenous ivuxolimab was administered to patients every 2 weeks at six dose levels: 0.01, 0.1, 0.3, 1.5, 3 and 10 mg/kg. What the study reported, not specific to this receptor: Low levels of normalized T-cell clonal expansion were also seen in some patients who did not respond. The antigen specificity of the clonally expanded peripheral T cells was not determined. At doses of 0.1 to 3.0 mg/kg, clonal expansion of both CD4+ and CD8+ blood T cells was observed from baseline to week 6. After ivuxolimab, more expanded clones were found on average in CD8+ T cells than in CD4+ T cells. In the 0.1-3.0 mg/kg groups, partial responders were among the patients with the lowest normalized peripheral clonal expansion, particularly in CD8+ T cells.

There are 11 amino acids in the CDR3, from cysteine to phenylalanine inclusive. Here the CDR3 DNA is all that survives: 33 bases in frame from base 1. Per the germline V gene, SQVTM is the CDR1 and ANQGSEA is the CDR2. V is reduced by 2 bases and J by 3 bases, leaving a spacing of 5 bases between them. The trial excluded patients who had a history of autoimmune disease or who were on systemic immunosuppression. Peripheral blood for TCR sequencing was collected from all dose cohorts at baseline, on cycle 4 day 1, and on cycle 7 day 1. Samples were obtained from an open-label, multicenter, first-in-human phase I dose-escalation trial of ivuxolimab. The trial enrolled adults with locally advanced or metastatic head and neck squamous cell, hepatocellular, melanoma or renal cell carcinoma. Before TCR sequencing, CD4+ and CD8+ T cells were separately sorted from peripheral blood. Genomic DNA was isolated from the sorted cells so that the TCRbeta CDR3 region could be sequenced. The immunoSEQ Assay was used for sequencing of TCRbeta CDR3 regions. Held by TCRdb, this immuneACCESS table contains in-frame sequences only and omits some clones. Under half of the omission traces to an unresolved V gene where checked; the cause of the rest is unknown. This sample is represented by roughly 92,000 clones; 70% to 85% of them were singletons. The ten largest clones take up roughly 5% of the sample.

Comment on this clone: It has no known antigen specificity. Per-base quality was not reported, and no clone a single base away is much larger than it.

Sequencing was performed on CD4+ or CD8+ T cells sorted from blood, taken in a trial of the OX40 agonist ivuxolimab. The chain links TRBV29-1 with TRBJ2-7; the D gene lacks a confident call. This TCR derives from an adult with an advanced solid tumor such as melanoma, head and neck, liver or kidney cancer. The DNA sequence reads TGCAGCGTTGAACACAGCTACGAGCAGTACTTC. Its protein reads: CSVEHSYEQYF.